This T cell receptor beta chain was sequenced during a study of technical replicates of blood from a handful of donors. Using immunoSEQ multiplex PCR, the repertoire was profiled, and TCRdb retains in-frame clones only, with some absent. The data show tens of thousands of clones, 85% to 95% seen once. The germline gives CDR1 SGHVS, CDR2 FQNEAQ. V lost 4 bases to trimming and J lost 5 bases; unmatched junction nucleotides: 6. The CDR3 has 14 amino acids. The chain is built from TRBV7-8 and TRBJ2-5; 8 bases line up with TRBD1. Material for sequencing was T cells isolated from PBMCs. The receptor was derived from a human donor in good health. The DNA of the CDR3 is TGTGCCAGCAGCTCCCAGGGGGCAGATGAGACCCAGTACTTC. Protein: CASSSQGADETQYF.